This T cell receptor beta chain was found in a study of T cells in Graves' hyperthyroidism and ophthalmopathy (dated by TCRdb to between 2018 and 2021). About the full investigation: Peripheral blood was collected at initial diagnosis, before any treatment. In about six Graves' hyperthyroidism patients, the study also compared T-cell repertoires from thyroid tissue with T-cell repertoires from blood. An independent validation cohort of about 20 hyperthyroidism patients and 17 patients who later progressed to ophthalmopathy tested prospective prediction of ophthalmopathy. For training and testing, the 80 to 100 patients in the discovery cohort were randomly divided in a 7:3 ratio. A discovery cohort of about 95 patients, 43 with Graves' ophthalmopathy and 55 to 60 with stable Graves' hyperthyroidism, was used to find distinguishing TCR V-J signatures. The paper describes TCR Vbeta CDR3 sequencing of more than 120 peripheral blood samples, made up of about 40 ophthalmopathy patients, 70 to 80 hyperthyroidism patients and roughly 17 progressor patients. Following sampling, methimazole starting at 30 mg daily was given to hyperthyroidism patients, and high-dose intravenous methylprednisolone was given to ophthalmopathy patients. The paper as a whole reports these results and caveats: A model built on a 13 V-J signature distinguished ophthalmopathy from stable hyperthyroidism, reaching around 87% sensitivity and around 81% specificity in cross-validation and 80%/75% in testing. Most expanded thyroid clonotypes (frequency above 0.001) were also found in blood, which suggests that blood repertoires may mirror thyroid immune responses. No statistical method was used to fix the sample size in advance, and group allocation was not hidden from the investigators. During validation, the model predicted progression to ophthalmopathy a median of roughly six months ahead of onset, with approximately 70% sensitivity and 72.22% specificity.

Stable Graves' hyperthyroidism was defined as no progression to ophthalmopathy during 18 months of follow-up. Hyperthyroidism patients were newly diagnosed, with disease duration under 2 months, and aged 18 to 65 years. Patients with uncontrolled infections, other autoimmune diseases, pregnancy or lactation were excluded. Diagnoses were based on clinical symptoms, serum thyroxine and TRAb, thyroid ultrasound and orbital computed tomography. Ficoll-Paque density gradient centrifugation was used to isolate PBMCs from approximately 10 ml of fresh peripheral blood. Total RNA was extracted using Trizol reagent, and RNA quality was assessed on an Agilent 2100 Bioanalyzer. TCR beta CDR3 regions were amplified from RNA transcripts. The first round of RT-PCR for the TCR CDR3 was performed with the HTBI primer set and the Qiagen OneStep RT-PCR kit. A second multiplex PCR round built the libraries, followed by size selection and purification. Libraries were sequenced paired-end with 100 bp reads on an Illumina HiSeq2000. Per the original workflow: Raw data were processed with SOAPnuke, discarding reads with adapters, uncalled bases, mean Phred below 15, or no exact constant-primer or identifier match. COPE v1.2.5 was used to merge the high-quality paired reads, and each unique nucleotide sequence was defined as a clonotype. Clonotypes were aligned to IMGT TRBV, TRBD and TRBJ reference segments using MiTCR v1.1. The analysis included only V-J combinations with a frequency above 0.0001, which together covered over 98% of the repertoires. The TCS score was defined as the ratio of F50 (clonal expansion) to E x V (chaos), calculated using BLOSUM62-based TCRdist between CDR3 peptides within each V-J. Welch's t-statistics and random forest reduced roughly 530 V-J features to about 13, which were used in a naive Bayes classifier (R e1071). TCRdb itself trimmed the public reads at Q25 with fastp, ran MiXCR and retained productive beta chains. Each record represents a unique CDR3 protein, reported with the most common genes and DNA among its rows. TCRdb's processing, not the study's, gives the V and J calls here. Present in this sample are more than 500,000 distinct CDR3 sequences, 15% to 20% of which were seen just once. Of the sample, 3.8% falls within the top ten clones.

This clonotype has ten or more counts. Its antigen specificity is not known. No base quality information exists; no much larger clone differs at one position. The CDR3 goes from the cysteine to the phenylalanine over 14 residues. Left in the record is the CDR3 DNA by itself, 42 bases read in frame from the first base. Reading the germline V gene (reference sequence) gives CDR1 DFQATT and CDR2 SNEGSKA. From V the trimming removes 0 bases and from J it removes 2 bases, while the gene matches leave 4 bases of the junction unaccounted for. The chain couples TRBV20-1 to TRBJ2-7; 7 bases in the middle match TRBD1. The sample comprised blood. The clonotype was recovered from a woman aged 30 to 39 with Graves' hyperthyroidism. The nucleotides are TGCAGTGCTAGAGATCAACAGGGGACCTACGAGCAGTACTTC. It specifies CSARDQQGTYEQYF.